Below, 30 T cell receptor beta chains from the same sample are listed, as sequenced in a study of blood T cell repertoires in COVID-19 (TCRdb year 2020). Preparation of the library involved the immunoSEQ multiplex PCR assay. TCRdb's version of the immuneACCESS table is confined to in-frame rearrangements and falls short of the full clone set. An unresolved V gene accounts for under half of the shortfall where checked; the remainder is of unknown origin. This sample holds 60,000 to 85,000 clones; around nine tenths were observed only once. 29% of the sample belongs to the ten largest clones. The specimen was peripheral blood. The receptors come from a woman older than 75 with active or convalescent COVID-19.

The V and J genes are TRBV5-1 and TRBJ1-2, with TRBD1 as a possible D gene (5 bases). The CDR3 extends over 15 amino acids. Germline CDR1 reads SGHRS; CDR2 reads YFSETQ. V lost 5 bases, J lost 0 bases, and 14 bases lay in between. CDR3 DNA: TGCGCCAGCAGGGCTGCGTCGGGGGCTAACTATGGCTACACCTTC. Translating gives CASRAASGANYGYTF.

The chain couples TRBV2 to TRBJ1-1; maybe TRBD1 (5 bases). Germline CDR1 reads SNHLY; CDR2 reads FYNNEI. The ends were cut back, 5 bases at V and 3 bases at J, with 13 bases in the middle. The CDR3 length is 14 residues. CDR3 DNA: TGTGCCAGCAGTATTGTGTGGGGGGACACTGAAGCTTTCTTT. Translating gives CASSIVWGDTEAFF.

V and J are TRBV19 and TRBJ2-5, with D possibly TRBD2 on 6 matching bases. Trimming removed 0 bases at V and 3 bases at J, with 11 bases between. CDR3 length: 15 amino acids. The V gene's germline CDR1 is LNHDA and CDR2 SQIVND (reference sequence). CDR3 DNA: TGTGCCAGTAGTATAGAAGATCGGAGGGAAGAGACCCAGTACTTC. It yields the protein CASSIEDRREETQYF.

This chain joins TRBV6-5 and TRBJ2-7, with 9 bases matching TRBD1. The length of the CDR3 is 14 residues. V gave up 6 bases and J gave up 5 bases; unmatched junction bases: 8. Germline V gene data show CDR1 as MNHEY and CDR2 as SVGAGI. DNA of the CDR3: TGTGCCAGCAGGGGACAGGGTATAACCCACGAGCAGTACTTC. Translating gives CASRGQGITHEQYF.

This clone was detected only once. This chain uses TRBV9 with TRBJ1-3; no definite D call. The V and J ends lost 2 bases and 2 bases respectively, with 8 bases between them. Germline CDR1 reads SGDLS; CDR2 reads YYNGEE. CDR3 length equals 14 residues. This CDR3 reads CASSVSSTGNTIYF. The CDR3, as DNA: TGTGCCAGCAGCGTCTCCAGTACTGGAAACACCATATATTTT.

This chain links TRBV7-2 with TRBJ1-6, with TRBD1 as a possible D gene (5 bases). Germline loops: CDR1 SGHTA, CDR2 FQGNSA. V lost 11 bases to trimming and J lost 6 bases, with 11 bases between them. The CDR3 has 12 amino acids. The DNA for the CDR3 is TGTGCCGGGGGGACTCCTAATTCACCCCTCCACTTT. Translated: CAGGTPNSPLHF. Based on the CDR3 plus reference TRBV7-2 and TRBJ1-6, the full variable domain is GAGVSQSPSNKVTEKGKDVELRCDPISGHTALYWYRQSLGQGLEFLIYFQGNSAPDKSGLPSDRFSAERTGGSVSTLTIQRTQQEDSAVYLCAGGTPNSPLHFGNGTRLTVT.

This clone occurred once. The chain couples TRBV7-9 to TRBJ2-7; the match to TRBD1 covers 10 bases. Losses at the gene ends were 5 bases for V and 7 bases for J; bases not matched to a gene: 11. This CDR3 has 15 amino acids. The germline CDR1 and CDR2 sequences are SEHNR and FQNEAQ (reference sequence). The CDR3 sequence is CASSNPGQGSGEQYF. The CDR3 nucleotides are TGTGCCAGCAGCAACCCGGGACAGGGGTCTGGGGAGCAGTACTTC.

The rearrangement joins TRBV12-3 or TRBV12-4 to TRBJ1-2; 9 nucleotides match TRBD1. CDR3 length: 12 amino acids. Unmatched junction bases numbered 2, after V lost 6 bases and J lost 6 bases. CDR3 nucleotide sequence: TGTGCCAGCAGGCGGGACAGGGATGGCTACACCTTC. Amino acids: CASRRDRDGYTF.

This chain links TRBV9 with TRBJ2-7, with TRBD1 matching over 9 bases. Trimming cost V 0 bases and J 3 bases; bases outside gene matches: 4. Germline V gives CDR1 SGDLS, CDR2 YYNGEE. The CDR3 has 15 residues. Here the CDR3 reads CASSVGETGGYEQYF. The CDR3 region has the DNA TGTGCCAGCAGCGTAGGCGAGACAGGGGGCTACGAGCAGTACTTC. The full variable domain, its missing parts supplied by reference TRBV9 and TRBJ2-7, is DSGVTQTPKHLITATGQRVTLRCSPRSGDLSVYWYQQSLDQGLQFLIQYYNGEERAKGNILERFSAQQFPDLHSELNLSSLELGDSALYFCASSVGETGGYEQYFGPGTRLTVT.

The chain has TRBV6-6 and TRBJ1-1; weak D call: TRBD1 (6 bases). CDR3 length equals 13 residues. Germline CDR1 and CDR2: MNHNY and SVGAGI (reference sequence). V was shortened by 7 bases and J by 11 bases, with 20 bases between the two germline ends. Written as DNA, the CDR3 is TGTGCCAGCACCTACAGGGACGTCGTGGCCGCTTTCTTT. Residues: CASTYRDVVAAFF.

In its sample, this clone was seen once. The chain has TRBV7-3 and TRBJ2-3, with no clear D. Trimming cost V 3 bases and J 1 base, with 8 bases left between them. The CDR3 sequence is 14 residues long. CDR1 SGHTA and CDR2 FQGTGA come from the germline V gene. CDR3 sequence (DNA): TGTGCCAGCAGCTTCAGACATCGCACAGATACGCAGTATTTT. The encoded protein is CASSFRHRTDTQYF.

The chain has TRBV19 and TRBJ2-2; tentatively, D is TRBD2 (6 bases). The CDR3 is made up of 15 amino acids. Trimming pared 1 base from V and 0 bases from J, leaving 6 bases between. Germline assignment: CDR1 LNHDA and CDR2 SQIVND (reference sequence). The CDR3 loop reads CASSIGLANTGELFF. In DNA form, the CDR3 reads TGTGCCAGTAGTATAGGACTAGCGAACACCGGGGAGCTGTTTTTT.

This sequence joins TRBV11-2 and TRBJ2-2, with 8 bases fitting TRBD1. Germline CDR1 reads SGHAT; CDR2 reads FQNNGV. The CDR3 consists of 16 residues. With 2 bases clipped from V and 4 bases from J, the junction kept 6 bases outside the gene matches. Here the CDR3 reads CASSLQPGGATGELFF. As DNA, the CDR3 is TGTGCCAGCAGCTTACAACCAGGGGGCGCCACCGGGGAGCTGTTTTTT.

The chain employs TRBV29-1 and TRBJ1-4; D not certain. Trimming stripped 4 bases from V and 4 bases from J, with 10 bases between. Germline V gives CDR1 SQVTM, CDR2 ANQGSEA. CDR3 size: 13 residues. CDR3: CSVGSGFNEKLFF. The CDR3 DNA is TGCAGCGTTGGTTCAGGATTTAATGAAAAACTGTTTTTT.

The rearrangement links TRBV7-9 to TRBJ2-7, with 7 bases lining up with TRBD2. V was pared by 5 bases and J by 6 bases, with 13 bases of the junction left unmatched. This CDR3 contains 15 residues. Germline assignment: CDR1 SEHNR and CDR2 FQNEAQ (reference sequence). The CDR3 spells CASSTGGGLVGEQYF. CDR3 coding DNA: TGTGCCAGCAGCACGGGAGGAGGCCTAGTTGGCGAGCAGTACTTC. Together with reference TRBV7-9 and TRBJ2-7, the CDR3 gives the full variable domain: DTGVSQNPRHKITKRGQNVTFRCDPISEHNRLYWYRQTLGQGPEFLTYFQNEAQLEKSRLLSDRFSAERPKGSFSTLEIQRTEQGDSAMYLCASSTGGGLVGEQYFGPGTRLTVT.

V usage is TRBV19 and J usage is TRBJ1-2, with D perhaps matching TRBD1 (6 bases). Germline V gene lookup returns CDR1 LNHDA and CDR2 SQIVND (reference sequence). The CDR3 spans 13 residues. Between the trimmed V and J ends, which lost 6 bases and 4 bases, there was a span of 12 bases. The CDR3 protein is CASSRTVVYGYTF. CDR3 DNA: TGTGCCAGTAGCCGGACAGTGGTCTATGGCTACACCTTC.

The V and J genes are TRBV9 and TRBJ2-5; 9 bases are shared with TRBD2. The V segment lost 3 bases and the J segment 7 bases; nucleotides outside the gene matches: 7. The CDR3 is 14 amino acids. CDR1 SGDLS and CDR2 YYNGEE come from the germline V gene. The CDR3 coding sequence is TGTGCCAGCAGCGCCGTCCCAGCGGGGGGGACCCAGTACTTC. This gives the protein CASSAVPAGGTQYF.

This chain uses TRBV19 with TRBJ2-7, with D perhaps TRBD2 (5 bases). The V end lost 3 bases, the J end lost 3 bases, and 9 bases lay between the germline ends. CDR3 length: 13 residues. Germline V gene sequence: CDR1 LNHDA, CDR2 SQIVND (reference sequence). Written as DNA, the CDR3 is TGTGCCAGTAGTATTCGGGGATACTACGAGCAGTACTTC. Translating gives CASSIRGYYEQYF.

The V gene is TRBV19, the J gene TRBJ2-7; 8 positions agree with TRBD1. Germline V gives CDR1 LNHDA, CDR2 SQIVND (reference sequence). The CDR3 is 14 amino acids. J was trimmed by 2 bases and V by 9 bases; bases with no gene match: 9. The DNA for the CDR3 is TGTGCCAGCTCACTCAGGGGGCTCCCCTACGAGCAGTACTTC. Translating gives CASSLRGLPYEQYF.

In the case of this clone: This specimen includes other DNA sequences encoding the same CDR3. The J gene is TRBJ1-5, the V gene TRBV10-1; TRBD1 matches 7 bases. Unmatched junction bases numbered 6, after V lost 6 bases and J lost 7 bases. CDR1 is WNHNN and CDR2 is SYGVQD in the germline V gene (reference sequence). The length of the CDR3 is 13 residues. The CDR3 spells CASSTGVGQPQHF. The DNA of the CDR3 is TGCGCCAGCAGCACAGGGGTAGGGCAGCCCCAGCATTTT.

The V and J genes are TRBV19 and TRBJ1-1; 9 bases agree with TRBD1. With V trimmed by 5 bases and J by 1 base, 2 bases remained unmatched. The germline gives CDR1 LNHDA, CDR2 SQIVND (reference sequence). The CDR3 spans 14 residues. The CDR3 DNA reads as TGTGCCAGTAGTTCGGGACAGGGGAACACTGAAGCTTTCTTT. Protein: CASSSGQGNTEAFF.

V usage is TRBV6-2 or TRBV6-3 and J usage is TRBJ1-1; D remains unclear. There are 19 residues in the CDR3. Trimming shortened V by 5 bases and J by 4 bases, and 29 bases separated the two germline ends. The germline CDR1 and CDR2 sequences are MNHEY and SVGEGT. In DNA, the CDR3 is TGTGCCAGCAGTAAAATCAGTTGGGCAGTCCTTCAGCTCGGCACTGAAGCTTTCTTT. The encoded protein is CASSKISWAVLQLGTEAFF.

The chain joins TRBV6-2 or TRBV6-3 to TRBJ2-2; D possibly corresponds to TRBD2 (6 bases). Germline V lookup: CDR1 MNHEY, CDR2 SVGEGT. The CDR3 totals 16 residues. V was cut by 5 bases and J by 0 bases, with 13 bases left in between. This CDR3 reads CASSPTRPANTGELFF. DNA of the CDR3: TGTGCCAGCAGTCCGACTAGACCGGCGAACACCGGGGAGCTGTTTTTT.

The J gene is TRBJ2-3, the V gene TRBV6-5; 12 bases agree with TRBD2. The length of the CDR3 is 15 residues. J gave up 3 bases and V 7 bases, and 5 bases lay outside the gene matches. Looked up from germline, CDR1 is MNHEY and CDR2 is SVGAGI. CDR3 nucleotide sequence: TGTGCCAGCACCCAACTAGCGGGGGGTACAGATACGCAGTATTTT. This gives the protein CASTQLAGGTDTQYF.

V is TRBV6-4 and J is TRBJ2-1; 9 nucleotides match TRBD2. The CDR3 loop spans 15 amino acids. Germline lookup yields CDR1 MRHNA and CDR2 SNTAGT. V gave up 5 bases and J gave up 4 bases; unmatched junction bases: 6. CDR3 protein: CASSPSGEHYNEQFF. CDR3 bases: TGTGCCAGCAGTCCTAGCGGGGAGCATTACAATGAGCAGTTCTTC.

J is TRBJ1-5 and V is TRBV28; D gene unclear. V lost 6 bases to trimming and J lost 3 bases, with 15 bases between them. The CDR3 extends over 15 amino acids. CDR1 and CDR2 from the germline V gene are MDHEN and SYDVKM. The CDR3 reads CASSPGGFNNQPQHF. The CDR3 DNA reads TGTGCCAGCAGCCCCGGAGGGTTTAACAATCAGCCCCAGCATTTT.

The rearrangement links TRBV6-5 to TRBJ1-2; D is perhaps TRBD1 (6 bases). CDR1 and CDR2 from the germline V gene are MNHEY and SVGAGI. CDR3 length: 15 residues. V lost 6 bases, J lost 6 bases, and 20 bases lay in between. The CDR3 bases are TGTGCCAGCAGCCCCGACAGGCCCCCCGGGGATGGCTACACCTTC. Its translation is CASSPDRPPGDGYTF.

The CDR3 reads CASRQSLNSYEQYF. Here the CDR3 DNA reads TGTGCCAGCCGACAATCATTAAACTCCTACGAGCAGTACTTC. The chain combines TRBV27 with TRBJ2-7, with unresolved D. CDR3 length equals 14 residues. Per the germline V gene, CDR1 is MNHEY and CDR2 is SMNVEV (reference sequence). V was cut by 8 bases and J by 0 bases, with 14 bases left in between.

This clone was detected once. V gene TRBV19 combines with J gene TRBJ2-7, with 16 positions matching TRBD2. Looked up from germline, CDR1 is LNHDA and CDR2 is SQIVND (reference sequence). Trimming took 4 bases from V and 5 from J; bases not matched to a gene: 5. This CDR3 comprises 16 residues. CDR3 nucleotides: TGTGCCAGTAGTAGGGGACTAGCGGGGGGGCCGGACGAGCAGTACTTC. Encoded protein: CASSRGLAGGPDEQYF.

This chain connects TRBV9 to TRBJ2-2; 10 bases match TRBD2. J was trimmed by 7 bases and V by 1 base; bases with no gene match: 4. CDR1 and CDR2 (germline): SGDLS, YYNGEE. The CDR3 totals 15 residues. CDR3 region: CASSVQRGGVGELFF. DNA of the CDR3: TGTGCCAGCAGCGTACAGCGGGGGGGCGTCGGGGAGCTGTTTTTT.